These 17 T cell receptor beta chains originate from one sample sequenced in a study of breast tumors, draining lymph nodes, adjacent tissues. TCRdb re-called the multiplex PCR reads with MiXCR, one entry per CDR3 protein. The data hold fewer than 250,000 distinct CDR3 sequences, with roughly 32% observed a single time. The lymph nodes were axillary draining lymph nodes from breast cancer patients. Sequencing was done on a sample of axillary lymph node tissue. These receptor sequences come from a female donor with breast cancer. Some clones in this sample may be carry-over from other donors' samples.

The rearrangement joins TRBV5-4 to TRBJ2-1, with D unclear. Per germline, CDR1 SGHNT and CDR2 YYREEE (reference sequence). The CDR3 sequence is 15 residues long. Trimming left V 0 bases short and J 0 bases short, with 7 bases between. The CDR3, as DNA: TGTGCCAGCAGCTTGGTGGGTAACTCCTACAATGAGCAGTTCTTC. Translated, it gives CASSLVGNSYNEQFF.

Regarding this clonotype: It may be a read error: a sequence one base away is much more abundant. The CDR3 carries no conserved terminal phenylalanine or tryptophan, so it likely arises from a read error. This chain uses TRBV7-2 with TRBJ2-1; a possible D gene is TRBD2 (7 bases). Germline V CDR1 and CDR2: SGHTA, FQGNSA. The CDR3 consists of 14 residues. Trimming took 8 bases from V and 6 from J, leaving 17 bases between them. The CDR3 reads CASRRGGAINEQFL. CDR3 bases: TGTGCCAGCCGCCGAGGGGGGGCAATCAATGAGCAGTTCCTC.

Worth noting for this clonotype: This clone may be a read error of a much larger clone one base away. The CDR3 sequence is CASSGRTGDAEAFF. The DNA for the CDR3 is TGTGCCAGCAGTGGAAGGACAGGGGACGCTGAAGCTTTCTTT. The gene calls are TRBV2 and TRBJ1-1; 9 bases agree with TRBD1. Trimming at V came to 4 bases and at J to 6 bases, leaving 6 bases not matched to a gene. This CDR3 is 14 amino acids long. Germline V gene sequence: CDR1 SNHLY, CDR2 FYNNEI.

This clonotype appeared many times. CDR3 coding DNA: TGTGCCAGCTCACCAAGCGGTCGCGCTGCCTACGAGCAGTACTTC. Its translation: CASSPSGRAAYEQYF. The J gene is TRBJ2-7, the V gene TRBV18; possible D gene TRBD2, 5 bases. The length of the CDR3 is 15 residues. The germline CDR1 and CDR2 sequences are KGHSH and LQKENI. V was shortened by 2 bases and J by 2 bases, with 13 bases between the two germline ends.

This clonotype was picked up many times. This chain links TRBV29-1 with TRBJ2-3, with D unclear. Trimming removed 6 bases at V and 5 bases at J, with 9 bases between. CDR1 is SQVTM and CDR2 is ANQGSEA in the germline V gene. CDR3 length equals 11 residues. This CDR3 reads CSVETVDTQYF. CDR3 bases: TGCAGCGTAGAGACGGTAGATACGCAGTATTTT.

As concerns this clonotype: This could be a read error, since a much larger clone is one nucleotide away. Here the CDR3 reads CSASRRAGRPPQHF. As DNA, the CDR3 is TGCAGTGCTAGTCGACGGGCAGGTCGACCGCCCCAGCATTTT. The chain is built from TRBV20-1 and TRBJ1-5; D ambiguous. The CDR3 has 14 amino acids. The V and J ends lost 3 bases and 9 bases respectively, with 18 bases between them. CDR1 is DFQATT, CDR2 SNEGSKA, per germline (reference sequence).

This clonotype was counted at least ten times. This rearrangement joins TRBV7-2 to TRBJ2-7, with a tentative D call TRBD1 (6 bases). The germline V gene has CDR1 SGHTA and CDR2 FQGNSA. Trimming took off 4 bases at V and 5 bases at J, with 18 bases between the two ends. The CDR3 has 15 residues. The CDR3 loop is CASSSLGGARDEQYF. The CDR3 DNA is TGTGCCAGCAGCTCCCTTGGGGGCGCCCGGGACGAGCAGTACTTC.

The table lists this clonotype with many counts. The chain combines TRBV28 with TRBJ2-7, with D possibly being TRBD2 (5 bases). With 7 bases removed from V and 2 bases from J, the gap between germline ends came to 21 bases. The CDR3 extends over 16 amino acids. Germline CDR1 and CDR2: MDHEN and SYDVKM. This CDR3 is CASTRQGGYRAYEQYF. In nucleotides, the CDR3 is TGTGCCAGCACCCGTCAAGGAGGCTACCGAGCCTACGAGCAGTACTTC.

V is TRBV20-1 and J is TRBJ2-7; 9 bases fit TRBD2. Germline V gene lookup returns CDR1 DFQATT and CDR2 SNEGSKA (reference sequence). The length of the CDR3 is 13 residues. With V trimmed by 3 bases and J by 1 base, 1 base remained unmatched. This CDR3 reads CSASSGSSYEQYF. The CDR3 bases are TGCAGTGCTAGTAGCGGGAGTTCCTACGAGCAGTACTTC.

This clonotype was found many times. The chain carries TRBV5-1 and TRBJ2-1; D call uncertain. Trimming stripped 4 bases from V and 4 bases from J, with 15 bases between. The CDR3 has 15 amino acids. Looked up from germline, CDR1 is SGHRS and CDR2 is YFSETQ. CDR3 sequence (DNA): TGCGCCAGCAGCGTCCAGCATCCCCCTTACAATGAGCAGTTCTTC. This codes for CASSVQHPPYNEQFF.

A remark on this clonotype: The junction and the germline gene differ at one end; a read error may be behind it. The DNA for the CDR3 is TGTGCCAGCAGACCGGGACAGAATATCAATGATTCACCCTTCCACTTT. Its protein is CASRPGQNINDSPFHF. The chain carries TRBV6-6 and TRBJ1-6; 7 bases align to TRBD1. CDR3 size: 16 residues. The germline gives CDR1 MNHNY, CDR2 SVGAGI (reference sequence).

The chain carries TRBV2 and TRBJ1-2; D gene uncertain. Germline CDR1 reads SNHLY; CDR2 reads FYNNEI. The CDR3 loop spans 14 amino acids. V lost 6 bases and J 4 bases, leaving 15 bases between the germline ends. This CDR3 is CASSSWAVGYGYTF. DNA for the CDR3: TGTGCCAGCAGCTCCTGGGCGGTGGGCTATGGCTACACCTTC.

This clonotype was recorded at least ten times. The chain combines TRBV14 with TRBJ2-4, with 9 nucleotides matching TRBD1. The V segment lost 3 bases and the J segment 7 bases; nucleotides outside the gene matches: 4. The CDR3 length is 14 residues. Looked up from germline, CDR1 is SGHDN and CDR2 is FVKESK. The CDR3 sequence: CASSQATGGNIQYF. The CDR3 nucleotides are TGTGCCAGCAGCCAGGCGACAGGGGGGAACATTCAGTACTTC.

This clonotype was counted many times. The rearrangement joins TRBV7-3 to TRBJ2-1, with 12 bases aligning to TRBD2. Germline CDR1 reads SGHTA; CDR2 reads FQGTGA. The ends lost 4 bases at V and 9 bases at J; junction bases unmatched: 10. This CDR3 is built from 16 residues. The CDR3 protein is CASSYLAGGPGSEQFF. The CDR3 region has the DNA TGTGCCAGCAGCTACCTAGCGGGAGGGCCGGGCAGTGAGCAGTTCTTC.

This clonotype was picked up many times. In nucleotides, the CDR3 is TGTGCCAGCAGCTTGTTCGCCCTTGCCGGGGGAGGCAATCAGCCCCAGCATTTT. It translates to CASSLFALAGGGNQPQHF. The chain has TRBV5-8 and TRBJ1-5, with D maybe TRBD1 (5 bases). Deletions cut 1 base from V and 2 bases from J, with 19 bases between. The CDR3 is 18 amino acids. Germline V CDR1 and CDR2: SGHTS, YDEGEE. Supplemented by reference TRBV5-8 and TRBJ1-5, the full variable domain reads EAGVTQSPTHLIKTRGQQATLRCSPISGHTSVYWYQQALGLGLQFLLWYDEGEERNRGNFPPRFSGRQFPNYSSELNVNALELEDSALYLCASSLFALAGGGNQPQHFGDGTRLSIL.

At least ten counts were recorded for this clonotype. The chain carries TRBV5-4 and TRBJ2-7; TRBD2 matches 8 bases. Germline CDR1 reads SGHNT; CDR2 reads YYREEE (reference sequence). Losses at the gene ends were 4 bases for V and 2 bases for J; bases not matched to a gene: 2. The CDR3 has 13 residues. CDR3 region: CASSPGLAYEQYF. CDR3 DNA sequence: TGTGCCAGCAGCCCGGGACTAGCCTACGAGCAGTACTTC.

This clonotype was counted ten times or more. The genes are TRBV2 and TRBJ1-2, with unresolved D. CDR3 length equals 15 residues. Trimming pared 4 bases from V and 4 bases from J, leaving 16 bases between. Germline V CDR1 and CDR2: SNHLY, FYNNEI. The CDR3 nucleotides read TGTGCCAGCAGTGGTCTCGACCGGGATCTCTATGGCTACACCTTC. Translated: CASSGLDRDLYGYTF.